Each of the 5 T cell receptor beta chains below was sequenced from the same sample in a study of monozygotic twins with inflammatory bowel disease. TCRdb reprocessed the 5' RACE reads, keeping one entry per CDR3 protein, no DNA. The sample's table shows over 110,000 distinct CDR3 sequences. The sample taken for sequencing was blood. The receptors were sampled from a human donor with ulcerative colitis or Crohn's disease, or a healthy co-twin of an affected twin (not recorded which).

The J gene is TRBJ2-6, the V gene TRBV5-4. Looked up from germline, CDR1 is SGHNT and CDR2 is YYREEE (reference sequence). The CDR3 is made up of 15 amino acids. CDR3 sequence reads: CASSPVHSGANVLTF.

The chain joins TRBV5-1 to TRBJ2-3; TCRdb selects TRBD1, and the lack of DNA leaves this call unchecked. CDR3 length: 15 residues. CDR1 and CDR2 (germline): SGHRS, YFSETQ. This CDR3 is CASSLQGARTDTQYF.

This chain links TRBV7-2 with TRBJ1-1; TCRdb's D call, TRBD1, is unchecked because there is no DNA. Germline CDR1 is SGHTA and CDR2 is FQGNSA. The CDR3 sequence is 12 residues long. The CDR3 here is CASSLPRGQAFF.

The J gene is TRBJ2-1, the V gene TRBV4-1; the TCRdb D gene call, TRBD2, has no DNA to confirm it. This CDR3 has 16 amino acids. Per the germline V gene, CDR1 is MGHRA and CDR2 is YSYEKL. The CDR3 is CASSRSGGAIGNEQFF.

The genes are TRBV20-1 and TRBJ2-5; TCRdb lists TRBD2, though no DNA is available to test this call. The CDR3 has 14 residues. Germline lookup yields CDR1 DFQATT and CDR2 SNEGSKA (reference sequence). CDR3 sequence: CSAVAGGIGETQYF.